One and the same sample provided the 18 T cell receptor beta chains below, sequenced in a study of cytomegalovirus exposure and HLA in healthy donors. The PCR made use of 60 Vbeta and 13 Jbeta primers. Method: immunoSEQ multiplex PCR; TCRdb's copy keeps in-frame clones and lacks some. The table has about 150,000 clones, about 61% seen once. The sequenced material came from PBMCs. These receptor sequences come from a woman between 40 and 55 years old in good health and CMV-seronegative.

This clone was observed a single time. V and J are TRBV6-4 and TRBJ2-7; the match to TRBD2 covers 8 bases. There are 13 residues in the CDR3. The junction had 8 bases not matched to a gene; V was cut back by 10 bases and J by 3 bases. Germline values: CDR1 MRHNA, CDR2 SNTAGT. CDR3 sequence (DNA): TGTGCCATCCCGGCGGGGGGCTGCTACGAGCAGTACTTC. This gives the protein CAIPAGGCYEQYF.

This clone has more than one count but fewer than ten. The genes are TRBV25-1 and TRBJ2-5, with 7 bases fitting TRBD2. The J call is in doubt because the DNA end fits TRBJ2-7 better. CDR1 and CDR2 (germline): MGHDK, SYGVNS. CDR3 length: 13 amino acids. In nucleotides, the CDR3 is TGTGCCAGCAGTGAAAGCGGGACCTACGAGCAGTACTTC. It encodes CASSESGTYEQYF.

The CDR3 DNA reads TGTGCCAGCAGCTTAGCGTCCACAGGGAATCAGCCCCAGCATTTT. Translation: CASSLASTGNQPQHF. V and J are TRBV7-2 and TRBJ1-5, with D tentatively TRBD1 (6 bases). Trimming stripped 0 bases from V and 4 bases from J, with 10 bases between. The CDR3 extends over 15 amino acids. The germline V gene encodes CDR1 SGHTA and CDR2 FQGNSA.

V and J are TRBV6-1 and TRBJ1-5; D is unresolved. The CDR3 length is 14 residues. The germline V gene encodes CDR1 MNHNS and CDR2 SASEGT. Trimming stripped 3 bases from V and 0 bases from J, with 6 bases between. CDR3 coding DNA: TGTGCCAGCAGTGACCCCTATAGCAATCAGCCCCAGCATTTT. Encoded protein: CASSDPYSNQPQHF.

Concerning this clone: Germline is not matched at one junction end, which may reflect a read error. Here the CDR3 DNA reads TGTGCTAGCAGCCTATCATGGGAGGGAATAGGCACTGAAGCTTTCTTT. Translation: CASSLSWEGIGTEAFF. This sequence joins TRBV7-8 and TRBJ1-1; D is unresolved. The CDR3 spans 16 residues. The V gene's germline CDR1 is SGHVS and CDR2 FQNEAQ.

The V call is TRBV6-5, the J call TRBJ1-2; no definite D call. The germline V and J ends were trimmed by 5 bases and 6 bases, with 13 bases remaining between them. Germline V CDR1 and CDR2: MNHEY, SVGAGI. This CDR3 is built from 13 residues. CDR3 bases: TGTGCCAGCAGTCCACAAGGAGGGAATGGCTACACCTTC. Its translation is CASSPQGGNGYTF.

This clone was counted once. The CDR3 DNA is TGTGCCAGCAGCCCAAAACGGGTTTTTGGAGAGACCCAGTACTTC. Amino acid sequence: CASSPKRVFGETQYF. V usage is TRBV7-3 and J usage is TRBJ2-5, with D uncertain. CDR3 length: 15 residues. V dropped 5 bases and J dropped 4 bases, with 17 bases sitting between them. The germline gives CDR1 SGHTA, CDR2 FQGTGA.

V and J are TRBV27 and TRBJ1-5, with 8 bases fitting TRBD1. V lost 5 bases and J lost 4; bases outside the gene matches: 10. Germline lookup yields CDR1 MNHEY and CDR2 SMNVEV (reference sequence). The CDR3 contains 16 residues. CDR3 sequence: CASSPPGQGLNQPQHF. In DNA, the CDR3 is TGTGCCAGCAGTCCCCCTGGACAGGGACTGAATCAGCCCCAGCATTTT.

The chain has TRBV7-8 and TRBJ2-3; 8 nucleotides match TRBD1. The germline V gene has CDR1 SGHVS and CDR2 FQNEAQ. The CDR3 has 14 amino acids. Germline trimming cut 4 bases from V and 0 bases from J; bases unmatched to any gene: 0. CDR3 in amino acids: CASSWDRSTDTQYF. Here the CDR3 DNA reads TGTGCCAGCAGCTGGGACAGGAGCACAGATACGCAGTATTTT. Combining the CDR3 with reference TRBV7-8 and TRBJ2-3 gives the whole variable domain GAGVSQSPRYKVAKRGQDVALRCDPISGHVSLFWYQQALGQGPEFLTYFQNEAQLDKSGLPSDRFFAERPEGSVSTLKIQRTQQEDSAVYLCASSWDRSTDTQYFGPGTRLTVL.

The chain is built from TRBV6-1 and TRBJ1-2; TRBD1 matches 10 bases. Losses at the gene ends were 8 bases for V and 8 bases for J; bases not matched to a gene: 11. In germline, CDR1 is MNHNS, CDR2 SASEGT. There are 14 residues in the CDR3. The CDR3 here is CASVRDRGFEGYTF. In DNA, the CDR3 is TGTGCCAGCGTACGGGACAGGGGATTCGAGGGCTACACCTTC.

This chain links TRBV11-2 with TRBJ2-7, with TRBD2 matching over 7 bases. V trimming: 7 bases; J trimming: 6 bases; junction bases outside the gene matches: 18. CDR1 and CDR2 (germline): SGHAT, FQNNGV. The CDR3 contains 16 residues. As DNA, the CDR3 is TGTGCCAGCATCGCACCCAATCCGGGAGGACGGCTCGAGCAGTACTTC. As protein: CASIAPNPGGRLEQYF.

The chain recombines TRBV5-6 with TRBJ1-1; TRBD1 matches at 10 bases. Germline V gene sequence: CDR1 SGHDT, CDR2 YYEEEE. Germline trimming cut 4 bases from V and 3 bases from J; bases unmatched to any gene: 6. The CDR3 is made up of 15 amino acids. This chain's CDR3 is CASSRDGTGDTEAFF. The CDR3 nucleotides read TGTGCCAGCAGCCGCGACGGGACAGGGGACACTGAAGCTTTCTTT.

A single count supports this clone. The chain has TRBV7-9 and TRBJ1-1; D is unresolved. Germline CDR1 SEHNR, CDR2 FQNEAQ (reference sequence). The germline V and J ends were trimmed by 5 bases and 0 bases, with 13 bases remaining between them. The CDR3 is 15 residues long. The CDR3 is CASSLPGVMNTEAFF. As DNA, the CDR3 is TGTGCCAGCAGCCTTCCCGGGGTGATGAACACTGAAGCTTTCTTT.

The chain is built from TRBV2 and TRBJ1-2, with TRBD1 as a possible D gene (5 bases). This CDR3 has 13 residues. The V end was cut by 7 bases, the J end by 8 bases, with 17 bases between. CDR1 SNHLY and CDR2 FYNNEI come from the germline V gene. In DNA, the CDR3 is TGTGCCAGCACACTGACAGCTCCATCGGGCTACACCTTC. This codes for CASTLTAPSGYTF.

The chain links TRBV4-1 to TRBJ2-4, with TRBD2 matching over 14 bases. V lost 0 bases and J lost 5; bases outside the gene matches: 3. The CDR3 is made up of 17 amino acids. Germline CDR1 is MGHRA and CDR2 is YSYEKL. In DNA, the CDR3 is TGCGCCAGCAGCCAAGACCGACTAGCGGGGGGGGAAAACATTCAGTACTTC. Its translation is CASSQDRLAGGENIQYF.

The rearrangement uses TRBV7-9 and TRBJ2-5; 10 bases align to TRBD1. Germline V gives CDR1 SEHNR, CDR2 FQNEAQ (reference sequence). Trimming cost V 1 base and J 1 base; bases outside gene matches: 3. The CDR3 has 16 residues. CDR3: CASSLGGQGFQETQYF. The CDR3, as DNA: TGTGCCAGCAGCTTAGGGGGACAGGGGTTCCAAGAGACCCAGTACTTC. Filled out from reference TRBV7-9 and TRBJ2-5, the complete variable domain reads DTGVSQNPRHKITKRGQNVTFRCDPISEHNRLYWYRQTLGQGPEFLTYFQNEAQLEKSRLLSDRFSAERPKGSFSTLEIQRTEQGDSAMYLCASSLGGQGFQETQYFGPGTRLLVL.

The chain links TRBV19 to TRBJ1-1, with no clear D. The CDR3 runs to 13 residues. The germline gives CDR1 LNHDA, CDR2 SQIVND (reference sequence). Trimming shortened V by 6 bases and J by 6 bases, and 14 bases separated the two germline ends. The CDR3 reads CASRVTGFPEAFF. The CDR3 region has the DNA TGTGCCAGTAGAGTAACGGGGTTCCCTGAAGCTTTCTTT.

The chain joins TRBV6-5 to TRBJ1-2; 10 bases are a match to TRBD1. The V segment lost 6 bases and the J segment 5 bases; nucleotides outside the gene matches: 9. The germline V gene encodes CDR1 MNHEY and CDR2 SVGAGI. The CDR3 is made up of 15 amino acids. The CDR3 reads CASSPTPGQGYGYTF. The CDR3 DNA follows: TGTGCCAGCAGCCCCACACCGGGACAGGGGTATGGCTACACCTTC.